Following are 2 T cell receptor gamma chains from one sample sequenced in a study of Vδ1+ human thymocytes. Study-wide points: In the thymus, TRG and TRD repertoires looked highly polyclonal with Gaussian CDR3 lengths.

Extracted RNA was reverse transcribed into cDNA. Multiplex PCR used pooled V-gene forward primers and a constant-region reverse primer to amplify CDR3s. TCRdb reanalysed the multiplex PCR reads with CATT. This sample has approximately 20,000 gamma-chain clones, with roughly 13% found just once. These receptors lack a known antigen. Sample: Vdelta1+ gamma-delta thymocytes from the thymus. The subset: FACS-sorted CD3+ TCRalphabeta- TCRVdelta1+ TCRVdelta2- thymocytes. The receptors come from a child under two years old who had congenital heart surgery.

This clone was observed a handful of times. The chain combines TRGV3 with TRGJ1 or TRGJ2. The V gene end was trimmed by 2 bases and the J gene end by 3 bases; junction bases not matched to a gene: 10. The CDR3 sequence is 15 residues long. From germline, CDR1 is VTNTFY and CDR2 YDVSTARD (reference sequence). CDR3 region: CATWDIPARYYKKLF. The CDR3 DNA reads TGTGCCACCTGGGACATACCTGCTCGTTATTATAAGAAACTCTTT.

This clone was observed a few times. Other DNA variants within this sample encode the same CDR3. The chain joins TRGV4 to TRGJ1 or TRGJ2. Germline CDR1 and CDR2: EGSTGY and YDSYTSSV. V dropped 0 bases and J dropped 4; count of bases not matched to a gene: 6. The CDR3 runs 14 residues. The DNA for the CDR3 is TGTGCCACCTGGGATGGGCCGCACTATTATAAGAAACTCTTT. Its translation: CATWDGPHYYKKLF.